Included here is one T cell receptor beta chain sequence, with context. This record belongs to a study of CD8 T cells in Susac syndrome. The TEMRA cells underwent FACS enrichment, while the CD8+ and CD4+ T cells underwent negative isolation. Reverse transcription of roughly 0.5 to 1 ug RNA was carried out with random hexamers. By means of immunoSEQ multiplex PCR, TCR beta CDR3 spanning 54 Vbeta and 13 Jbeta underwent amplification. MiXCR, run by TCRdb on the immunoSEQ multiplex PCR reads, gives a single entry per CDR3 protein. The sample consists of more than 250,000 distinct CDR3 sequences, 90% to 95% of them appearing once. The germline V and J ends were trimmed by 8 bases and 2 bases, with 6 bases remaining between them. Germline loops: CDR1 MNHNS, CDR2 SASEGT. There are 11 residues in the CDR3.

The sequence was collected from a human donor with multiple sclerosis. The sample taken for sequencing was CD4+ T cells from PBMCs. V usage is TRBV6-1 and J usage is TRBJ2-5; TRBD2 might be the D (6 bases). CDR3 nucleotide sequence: TGTGCCAGCGCGGGGCAAGAGACCCAGTACTTC. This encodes CASAGQETQYF.